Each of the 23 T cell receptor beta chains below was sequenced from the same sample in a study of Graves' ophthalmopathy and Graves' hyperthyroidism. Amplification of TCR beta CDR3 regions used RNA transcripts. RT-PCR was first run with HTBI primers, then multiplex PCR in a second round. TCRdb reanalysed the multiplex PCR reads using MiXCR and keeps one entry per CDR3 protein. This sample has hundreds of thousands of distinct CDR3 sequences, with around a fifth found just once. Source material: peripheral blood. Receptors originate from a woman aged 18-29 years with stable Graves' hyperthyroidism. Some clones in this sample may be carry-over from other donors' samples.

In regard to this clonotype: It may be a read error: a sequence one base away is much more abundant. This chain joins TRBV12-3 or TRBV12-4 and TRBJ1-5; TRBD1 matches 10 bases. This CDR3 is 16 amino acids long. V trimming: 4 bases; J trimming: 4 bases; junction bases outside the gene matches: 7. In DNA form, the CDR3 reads TGTGCCAGCAGTTCCTGGGACAGGGGAACTAATCAGCCCCAGCATTTT. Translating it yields CASSSWDRGTNQPQHF.

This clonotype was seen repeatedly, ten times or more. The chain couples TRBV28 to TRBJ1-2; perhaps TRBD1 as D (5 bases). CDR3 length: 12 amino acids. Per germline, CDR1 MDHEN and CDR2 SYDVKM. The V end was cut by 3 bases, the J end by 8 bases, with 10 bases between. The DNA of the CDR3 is TGTGCCAGCAGTTTCTTAGGGGAAGGCTACACCTTC. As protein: CASSFLGEGYTF.

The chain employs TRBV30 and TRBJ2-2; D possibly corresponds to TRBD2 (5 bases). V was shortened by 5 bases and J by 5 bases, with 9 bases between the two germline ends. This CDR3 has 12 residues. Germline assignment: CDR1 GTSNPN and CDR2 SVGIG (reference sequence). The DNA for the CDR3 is TGTGCCTGGGACGAGGGTACCGGGGAGCTGTTTTTT. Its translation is CAWDEGTGELFF.

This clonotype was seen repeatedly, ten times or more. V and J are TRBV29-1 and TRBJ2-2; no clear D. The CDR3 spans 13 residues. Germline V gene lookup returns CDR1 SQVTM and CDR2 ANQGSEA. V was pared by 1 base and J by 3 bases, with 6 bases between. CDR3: CSVEAMDTGELFF. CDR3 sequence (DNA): TGCAGCGTTGAAGCCATGGACACCGGGGAGCTGTTTTTT.

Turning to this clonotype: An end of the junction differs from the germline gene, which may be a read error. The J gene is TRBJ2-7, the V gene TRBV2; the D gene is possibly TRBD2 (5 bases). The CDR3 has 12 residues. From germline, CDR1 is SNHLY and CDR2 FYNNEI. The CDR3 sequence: CASRRAAYEQYF. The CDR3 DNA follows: TGCGCCAGCCGGCGGGCGGCCTACGAGCAGTACTTC.

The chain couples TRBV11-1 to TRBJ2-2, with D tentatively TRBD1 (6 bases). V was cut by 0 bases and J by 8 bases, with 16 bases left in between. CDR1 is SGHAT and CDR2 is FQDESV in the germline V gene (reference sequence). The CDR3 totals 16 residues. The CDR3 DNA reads TGTGCCAGCAGCTTAGCTCCTCTGAGCGACAGGGGGGAGCTGTTTTTT. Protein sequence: CASSLAPLSDRGELFF.

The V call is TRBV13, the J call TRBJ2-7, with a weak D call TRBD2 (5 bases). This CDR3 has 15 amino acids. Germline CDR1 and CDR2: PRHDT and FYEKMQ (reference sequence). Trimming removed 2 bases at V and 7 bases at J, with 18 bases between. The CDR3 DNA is TGTGCCAGCAGCTTAAATAATGGACTCACGAGGGAGCAGTACTTC. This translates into CASSLNNGLTREQYF.

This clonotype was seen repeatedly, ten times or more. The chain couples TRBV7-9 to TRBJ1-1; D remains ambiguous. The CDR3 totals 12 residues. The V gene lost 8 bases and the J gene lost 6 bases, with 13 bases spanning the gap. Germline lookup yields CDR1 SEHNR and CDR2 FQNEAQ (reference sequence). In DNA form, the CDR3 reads TGTGCCAGCGACGACACGCGGCCTGAAGCTTTCTTT. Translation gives CASDDTRPEAFF.

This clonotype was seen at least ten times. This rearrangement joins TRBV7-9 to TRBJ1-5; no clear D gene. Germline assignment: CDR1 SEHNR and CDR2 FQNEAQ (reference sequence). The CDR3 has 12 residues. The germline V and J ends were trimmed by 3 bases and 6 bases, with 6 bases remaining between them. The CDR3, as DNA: TGTGCCAGCAGCTTGGAAGCTCAGCCCCAGCATTTT. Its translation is CASSLEAQPQHF.

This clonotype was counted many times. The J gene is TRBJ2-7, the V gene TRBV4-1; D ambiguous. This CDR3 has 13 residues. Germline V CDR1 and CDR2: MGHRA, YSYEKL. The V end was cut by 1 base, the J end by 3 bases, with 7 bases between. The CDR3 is CASSQGMNYEQYF. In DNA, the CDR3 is TGCGCCAGCAGCCAAGGCATGAACTACGAGCAGTACTTC.

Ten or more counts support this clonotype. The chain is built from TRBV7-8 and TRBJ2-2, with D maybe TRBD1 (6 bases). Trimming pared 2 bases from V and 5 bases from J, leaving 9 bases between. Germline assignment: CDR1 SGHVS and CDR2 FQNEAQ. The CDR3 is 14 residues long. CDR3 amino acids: CASSLYDRTGELFF. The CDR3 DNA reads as TGTGCCAGCAGCTTATACGACAGGACCGGGGAGCTGTTTTTT.

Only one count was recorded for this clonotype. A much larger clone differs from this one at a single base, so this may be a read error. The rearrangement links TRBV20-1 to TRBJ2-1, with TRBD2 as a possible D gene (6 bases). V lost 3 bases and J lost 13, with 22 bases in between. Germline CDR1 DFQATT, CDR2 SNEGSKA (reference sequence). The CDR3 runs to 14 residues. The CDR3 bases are TGCAGTGCTAGTGTTGAACTAGAGGGAGGACCCCAGTTCTTC. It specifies CSASVELEGGPQFF.

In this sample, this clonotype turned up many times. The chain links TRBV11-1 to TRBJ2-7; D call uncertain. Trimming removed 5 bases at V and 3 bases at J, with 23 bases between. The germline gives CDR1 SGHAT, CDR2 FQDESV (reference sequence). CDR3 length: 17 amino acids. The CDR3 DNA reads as TGTGCCAGCAGCCCCCCGGGTACAGCTCCAACTTACTACGAGCAGTACTTC. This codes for CASSPPGTAPTYYEQYF.

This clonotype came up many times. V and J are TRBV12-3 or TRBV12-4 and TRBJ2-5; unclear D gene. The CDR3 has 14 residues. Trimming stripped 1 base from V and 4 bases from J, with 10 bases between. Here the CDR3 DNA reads TGTGCCAGCAGTTTAGTGGGCAATGGAGAGACCCAGTACTTC. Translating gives CASSLVGNGETQYF.

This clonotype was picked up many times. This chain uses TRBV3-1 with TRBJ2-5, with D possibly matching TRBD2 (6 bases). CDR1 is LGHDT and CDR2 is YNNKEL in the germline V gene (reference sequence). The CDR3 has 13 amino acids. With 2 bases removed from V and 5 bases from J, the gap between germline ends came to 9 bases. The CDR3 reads CASSQHGSETQYF. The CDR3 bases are TGTGCCAGCAGCCAACACGGGAGCGAGACCCAGTACTTC.

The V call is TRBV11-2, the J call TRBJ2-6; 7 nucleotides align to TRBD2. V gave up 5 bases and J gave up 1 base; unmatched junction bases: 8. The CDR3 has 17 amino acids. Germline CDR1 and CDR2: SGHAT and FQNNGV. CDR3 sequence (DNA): TGTGCCAGCAGCCTCCCCTGGGGGGGTTCTGGGGCCAACGTCCTGACTTTC. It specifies CASSLPWGGSGANVLTF.

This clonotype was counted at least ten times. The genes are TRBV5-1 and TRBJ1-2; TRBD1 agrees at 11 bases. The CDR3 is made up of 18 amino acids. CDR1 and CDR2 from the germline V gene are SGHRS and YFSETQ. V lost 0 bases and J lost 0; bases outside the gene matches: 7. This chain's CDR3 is CASSLASGQGASNYGYTF. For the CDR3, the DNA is TGCGCCAGCAGCTTGGCCTCCGGACAGGGGGCTTCTAACTATGGCTACACCTTC.

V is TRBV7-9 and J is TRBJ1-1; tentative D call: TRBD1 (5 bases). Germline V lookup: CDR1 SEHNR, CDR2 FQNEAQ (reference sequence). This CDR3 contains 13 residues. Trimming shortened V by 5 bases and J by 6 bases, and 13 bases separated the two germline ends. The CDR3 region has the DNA TGTGCCAGCAGCCCCTCCCAGGGCGCTGAAGCTTTCTTT. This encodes CASSPSQGAEAFF.

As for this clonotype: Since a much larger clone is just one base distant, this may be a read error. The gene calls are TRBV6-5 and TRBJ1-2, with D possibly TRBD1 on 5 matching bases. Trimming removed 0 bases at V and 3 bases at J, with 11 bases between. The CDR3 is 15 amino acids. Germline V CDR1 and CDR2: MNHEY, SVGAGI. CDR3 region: CASSYSSGTDYGYTF. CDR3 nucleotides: TGTGCCAGCAGTTACTCGTCCGGGACCGACTATGGCTACACCTTC.

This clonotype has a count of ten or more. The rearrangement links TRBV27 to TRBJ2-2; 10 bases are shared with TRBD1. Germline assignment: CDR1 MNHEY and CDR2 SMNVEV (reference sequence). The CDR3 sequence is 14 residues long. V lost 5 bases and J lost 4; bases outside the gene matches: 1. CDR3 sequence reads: CASSRTGGTGELFF. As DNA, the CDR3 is TGTGCCAGCAGTCGGACAGGGGGCACCGGGGAGCTGTTTTTT.

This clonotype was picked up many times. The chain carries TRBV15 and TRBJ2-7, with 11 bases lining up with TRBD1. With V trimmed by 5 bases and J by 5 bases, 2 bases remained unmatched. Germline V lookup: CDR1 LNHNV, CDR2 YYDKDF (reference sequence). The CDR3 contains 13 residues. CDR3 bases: TGTGCCACCAGCCAGGGACAGGGGGACGAGCAGTACTTC. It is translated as CATSQGQGDEQYF.

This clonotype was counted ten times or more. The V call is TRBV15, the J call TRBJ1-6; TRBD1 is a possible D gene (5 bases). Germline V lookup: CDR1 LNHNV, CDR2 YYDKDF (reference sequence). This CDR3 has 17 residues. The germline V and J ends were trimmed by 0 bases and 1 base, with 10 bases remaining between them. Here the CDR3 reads CATSRDHRGSYNSPLHF. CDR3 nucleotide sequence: TGTGCCACCAGCAGAGATCATAGGGGTTCCTATAATTCACCCCTCCACTTT.

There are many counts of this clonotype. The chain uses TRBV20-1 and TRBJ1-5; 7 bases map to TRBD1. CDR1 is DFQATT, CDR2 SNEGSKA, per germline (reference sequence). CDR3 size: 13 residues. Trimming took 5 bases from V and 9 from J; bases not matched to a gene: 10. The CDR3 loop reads CSARGQLQGPQHF. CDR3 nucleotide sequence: TGCAGTGCTCGGGGACAGCTACAGGGGCCCCAGCATTTT.